Presented here are 21 T cell receptor beta chains from one specimen sequenced in a study of T cell responses to AZD1222 COVID-19 vaccine. Libraries were prepared by immunoSEQ multiplex PCR; TCRdb keeps only in-frame clonotypes and omits some of them. The sample includes 50,000 to 70,000 clones, approximately 89% of them seen just once. Sequenced here: peripheral blood, sampled on day 0 of MenACWY control vaccination. These receptors were taken from an adult in good health.

The chain recombines TRBV20-1 with TRBJ1-5, with TRBD1 matching over 7 bases. Germline assignment: CDR1 DFQATT and CDR2 SNEGSKA (reference sequence). J lost 3 bases, V lost 3 bases, and 11 bases had no gene match. The length of the CDR3 is 16 residues. The CDR3 DNA reads as TGCAGTGCTAGTGAGGTTGGACAGGTTTACAATCAGCCCCAGCATTTT. Translating it yields CSASEVGQVYNQPQHF.

This clone occurred once. J is TRBJ1-1 and V is TRBV2; D gene unclear. CDR3 length: 11 amino acids. In germline, CDR1 is SNHLY, CDR2 FYNNEI. The V gene lost 3 bases and the J gene lost 10 bases, with 9 bases spanning the gap. This CDR3 is CASSERRGAFF. The CDR3 DNA reads as TGTGCCAGCAGTGAGCGACGAGGAGCTTTCTTT.

The chain carries TRBV4-3 and TRBJ1-2; 7 bases line up with TRBD1. Germline lookup yields CDR1 LGHNA and CDR2 YSLEER. V lost 1 base and J lost 5; bases outside the gene matches: 10. The CDR3 loop spans 16 amino acids. CDR3 amino acids: CASSQGTGENLYGYTF. The CDR3 region has the DNA TGCGCCAGCAGCCAAGGTACAGGGGAGAACCTATATGGCTACACCTTC.

The chain employs TRBV19 and TRBJ1-5; D ambiguous. Trimming took 3 bases from V and 0 from J, leaving 9 bases between them. Germline V CDR1 and CDR2: LNHDA, SQIVND (reference sequence). This CDR3 is 15 amino acids long. The CDR3: CASSIMDYSNQPQHF. For the CDR3, the DNA is TGTGCCAGTAGTATTATGGATTATAGCAATCAGCCCCAGCATTTT.

This chain links TRBV7-3 with TRBJ2-3, with D perhaps TRBD1 or TRBD2 (5 bases each). The CDR3 is made up of 14 amino acids. V lost 5 bases, J lost 5 bases, and 14 bases lay in between. Germline CDR1 and CDR2: SGHTA and FQGTGA. CDR3 in DNA: TGTGCCAGCAGCAACGAGGGGCCCGGAGATACGCAGTATTTT. Translated: CASSNEGPGDTQYF. Supplemented by reference TRBV7-3 and TRBJ2-3, the full variable domain reads GAGVSQTPSNKVTEKGKYVELRCDPISGHTALYWYRQSLGQGPEFLIYFQGTGAADDSGLPNDRFFAVRPEGSVSTLKIQRTERGDSAVYLCASSNEGPGDTQYFGPGTRLTVL.

The chain has TRBV7-9 and TRBJ1-4; a possible D gene is TRBD1 (5 bases). The CDR3 loop spans 12 amino acids. Between the trimmed V and J ends, which lost 3 bases and 7 bases, there was a span of 6 bases. Looked up from germline, CDR1 is SEHNR and CDR2 is FQNEAQ (reference sequence). CDR3 nucleotides: TGTGCCAGCAGCTTTCAGGGTGAAAAACTGTTTTTT. Protein sequence: CASSFQGEKLFF.

J is TRBJ2-7 and V is TRBV6-6; D possibly uses TRBD1 or TRBD2 (6 bases each). The V gene lost 6 bases and the J gene lost 2 bases, with 17 bases spanning the gap. This CDR3 is 15 amino acids long. Germline V gene data show CDR1 as MNHNY and CDR2 as SVGAGI (reference sequence). CDR3: CASSPEGGLAYEQYF. The DNA for the CDR3 is TGTGCCAGCAGCCCGGAGGGGGGTTTAGCCTACGAGCAGTACTTC.

This chain links TRBV27 with TRBJ1-5; TRBD1 is a possible D gene (5 bases). The CDR3 length is 16 residues. CDR1 is MNHEY and CDR2 is SMNVEV in the germline V gene (reference sequence). V lost 2 bases and J lost 2, with 13 bases in between. The CDR3 here is CASSLTSGFGNQPQHF. In DNA, the CDR3 is TGTGCCAGCAGTTTAACCTCAGGGTTCGGCAATCAGCCCCAGCATTTT.

This clone was seen only a few times. V is TRBV5-6 and J is TRBJ1-5; D ambiguous. Germline V lookup: CDR1 SGHDT, CDR2 YYEEEE. CDR3 size: 14 residues. The V end lost 0 bases, the J end lost 1 base, and 5 bases lay between the germline ends. The CDR3, as DNA: TGTGCCAGCAGCTTGGCGGGCAGCAATCAGCCCCAGCATTTT. Translating gives CASSLAGSNQPQHF.

The chain combines TRBV28 with TRBJ1-5, with D tentatively TRBD1 (5 bases). Germline V CDR1 and CDR2: MDHEN, SYDVKM. V shed 2 bases and J shed 5 bases, with 13 bases lying between them. The CDR3 spans 15 residues. CDR3 DNA: TGTGCCAGCAGTTTAGTGGGGCAGGCTGATCAGCCCCAGCATTTT. Protein product: CASSLVGQADQPQHF.

This rearrangement joins TRBV7-9 to TRBJ1-6; D is possibly TRBD1 (6 bases). V was shortened by 5 bases and J by 9 bases, with 14 bases between the two germline ends. This CDR3 comprises 14 residues. Per germline, CDR1 SEHNR and CDR2 FQNEAQ (reference sequence). CDR3 coding DNA: TGTGCCAGCAGCGCACCGGGGGCCGGTTCACCCCTCCACTTT. It is translated as CASSAPGAGSPLHF. The variable domain in full, completed from reference TRBV7-9 and TRBJ1-6, reads DTGVSQNPRHKITKRGQNVTFRCDPISEHNRLYWYRQTLGQGPEFLTYFQNEAQLEKSRLLSDRFSAERPKGSFSTLEIQRTEQGDSAMYLCASSAPGAGSPLHFGNGTRLTVT.

The J gene is TRBJ1-2, the V gene TRBV4-1, with D possibly TRBD1 on 5 matching bases. This CDR3 spans 16 amino acids. V lost 0 bases and J lost 6, with 17 bases in between. Germline values: CDR1 MGHRA, CDR2 YSYEKL. CDR3 bases: TGCGCCAGCAGCCAAGATTCTAACAGGCCTTCCCATGGCTACACCTTC. It yields the protein CASSQDSNRPSHGYTF.

The V call is TRBV30, the J call TRBJ1-2, with D possibly TRBD1 on 5 matching bases. CDR1 and CDR2 from the germline V gene are GTSNPN and SVGIG (reference sequence). The V end lost 1 base, the J end lost 4 bases, and 16 bases lay between the germline ends. This CDR3 has 15 residues. CDR3 sequence reads: CAWSGQISGIYGYTF. As DNA, the CDR3 is TGTGCCTGGAGTGGTCAAATCTCAGGGATCTATGGCTACACCTTC. The complete variable domain, with remaining parts taken from reference TRBV30 and TRBJ1-2, reads SQTIHQWPATLVQPVGSPLSLECTVEGTSNPNLYWYRQAAGRGLQLLFYSVGIGQISSEVPQNLSASRPQDRQFILSSKKLLLSDSGFYLCAWSGQISGIYGYTFGSGTRLTVV.

This clone was detected only a few times. This rearrangement joins TRBV5-8 to TRBJ1-5; possibly TRBD1 for D (5 bases). Germline loops: CDR1 SGHTS, CDR2 YDEGEE. V lost 7 bases, J lost 6 bases, and 11 bases lay in between. The length of the CDR3 is 12 residues. The CDR3 region is CASVGGGQPQHF. In nucleotides, the CDR3 is TGTGCCAGCGTCGGCGGGGGTCAGCCCCAGCATTTT.

The chain uses TRBV7-9 and TRBJ2-7; maybe TRBD2 (6 bases). Trimming shortened V by 5 bases and J by 5 bases, and 19 bases separated the two germline ends. The CDR3 is made up of 15 amino acids. Germline-derived CDR1 and CDR2 are SEHNR and FQNEAQ (reference sequence). This chain's CDR3 is CASSPTGTPLDEQYF. CDR3 sequence (DNA): TGTGCCAGCAGCCCTACCGGGACTCCGCTCGACGAGCAGTACTTC.

The CDR3 sequence is CAGQLNYGYTF. The DNA for the CDR3 is TGTGCCGGACAGCTGAACTATGGCTACACCTTC. This rearrangement joins TRBV7-9 to TRBJ1-2; D possibly corresponds to TRBD1 (6 bases). The germline gives CDR1 SEHNR, CDR2 FQNEAQ (reference sequence). This CDR3 has 11 amino acids. Trimming shortened V by 11 bases and J by 2 bases, and 9 bases separated the two germline ends.

The chain couples TRBV15 to TRBJ1-2, with unresolved D. Trimming stripped 5 bases from V and 6 bases from J, with 19 bases between. This CDR3 has 15 residues. Germline V gene lookup returns CDR1 LNHNV and CDR2 YYDKDF (reference sequence). CDR3 loop: CATSDGAGYVDGYTF. The CDR3 coding sequence is TGTGCCACCAGCGACGGAGCCGGCTATGTAGATGGCTACACCTTC.

As concerns this clone: At one of its ends the junction is not consistent with the germline gene, which may arise from a read error. This chain connects TRBV7-7 to TRBJ2-3; D is unclear. The CDR3 is 15 amino acids. Germline V CDR1 and CDR2: SSHAT, FNYEAQ (reference sequence). The CDR3 region has the DNA TGTGCTAGCAGCCAACGGCAGGACGGGACAGATACGCAGTATTTT. It is translated as CASSQRQDGTDTQYF.

The V gene is TRBV20-1, the J gene TRBJ2-3, with unresolved D. V was cut by 3 bases and J by 2 bases, with 12 bases left in between. Germline V gives CDR1 DFQATT, CDR2 SNEGSKA (reference sequence). The CDR3 contains 14 residues. DNA for the CDR3: TGCAGTGCTAGTAGGTCAGCCTCCACAGATACGCAGTATTTT. Translated: CSASRSASTDTQYF.

The chain is built from TRBV28 and TRBJ1-5, with TRBD1 matching over 9 bases. V lost 1 base and J lost 2; bases outside the gene matches: 21. The V gene's germline CDR1 is MDHEN and CDR2 SYDVKM. There are 22 residues in the CDR3. For the CDR3, the DNA is TGTGCCAGCAGTTTATCATTTGGAGGACAGGGGTCCCTCCACGTGGGCAATCAGCCCCAGCATTTT. Amino acid sequence: CASSLSFGGQGSLHVGNQPQHF.

The genes are TRBV6-1 and TRBJ1-1; the D gene is possibly TRBD1 (5 bases). Germline CDR1 is MNHNS and CDR2 is SASEGT. V was trimmed by 2 bases and J by 6 bases, leaving 7 bases between them. The CDR3 totals 12 residues. The CDR3 loop reads CASSEMGAEAFF. The CDR3 coding sequence is TGTGCCAGCAGTGAAATGGGGGCTGAAGCTTTCTTT.